This TCR beta chain originates from a study of cytomegalovirus exposure and HLA in healthy donors. Concerning this clone itself: The target antigen is unknown.

Study outcomes and limitations: Many donors carried some public TCRs, although rarity characterized most TCR sequences. Researchers reported from a later analysis that most CMV-associated TCR beta chains appeared HLA-restricted.

The V and J ends lost 5 bases and 2 bases respectively, with 25 bases between them. This CDR3 region has 18 residues. Germline lookup yields CDR1 SNHLY and CDR2 FYNNEI. The PCR contained 60 Vbeta and 13 Jbeta primers. Original methodology: Later reanalysis found 75 million to 95 million unique TCR beta chains, 9 million to 12 million of them shared. Generated by immunoSEQ multiplex PCR, the TCRdb table keeps only in-frame clones and is missing some. The V and J calls and clone size were taken over from that table, and D and trimming were inferred from the DNA. The top ten clones hold about 0.76% of a sample with 180,000 or so clones, roughly 80% of them seen once.

The sequencing sample was made of PBMCs. This TCR was sampled from a woman under 30 in good health and CMV-seronegative. V usage is TRBV2 and J usage is TRBJ2-7; D is unresolved. CDR3 nucleotides: TGTGCCAGCAGTAATCGGCCCCCGGGTGGTACAAAGCCCTACGAGCAGTACTTC. It translates to CASSNRPPGGTKPYEQYF.